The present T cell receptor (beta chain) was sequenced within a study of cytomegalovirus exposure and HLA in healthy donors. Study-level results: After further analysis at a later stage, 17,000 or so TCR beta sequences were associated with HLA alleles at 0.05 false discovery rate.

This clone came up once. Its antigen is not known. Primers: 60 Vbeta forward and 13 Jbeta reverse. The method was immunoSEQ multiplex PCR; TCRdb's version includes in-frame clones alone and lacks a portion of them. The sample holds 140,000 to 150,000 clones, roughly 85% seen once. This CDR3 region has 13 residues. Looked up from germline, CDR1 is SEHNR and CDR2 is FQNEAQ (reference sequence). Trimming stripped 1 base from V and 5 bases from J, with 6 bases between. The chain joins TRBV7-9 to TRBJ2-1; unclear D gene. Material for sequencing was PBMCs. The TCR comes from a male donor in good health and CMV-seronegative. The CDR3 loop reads CASSLDSHNEQFF. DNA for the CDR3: TGTGCCAGCAGCTTAGACAGCCACAATGAGCAGTTCTTC.